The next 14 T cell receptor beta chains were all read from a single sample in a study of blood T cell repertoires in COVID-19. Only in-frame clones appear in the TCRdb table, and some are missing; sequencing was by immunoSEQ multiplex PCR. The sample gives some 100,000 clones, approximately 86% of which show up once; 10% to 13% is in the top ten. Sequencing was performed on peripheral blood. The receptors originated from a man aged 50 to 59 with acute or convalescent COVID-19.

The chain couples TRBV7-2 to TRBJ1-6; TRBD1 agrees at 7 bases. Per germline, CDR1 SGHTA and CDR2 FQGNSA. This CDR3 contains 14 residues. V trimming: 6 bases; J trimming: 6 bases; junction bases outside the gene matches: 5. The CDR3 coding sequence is TGTGCCAGCAGACGAGGGACAGTTAATTCACCCCTCCACTTT. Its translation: CASRRGTVNSPLHF.

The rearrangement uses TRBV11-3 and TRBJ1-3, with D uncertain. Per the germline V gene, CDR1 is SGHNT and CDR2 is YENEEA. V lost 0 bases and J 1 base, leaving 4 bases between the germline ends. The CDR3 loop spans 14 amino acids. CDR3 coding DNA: TGTGCCAGCAGCTTAGACGGGTCTGGAAACACCATATATTTT. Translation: CASSLDGSGNTIYF.

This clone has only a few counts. The CDR3: CASSLLAGYEQYF. The CDR3 DNA sequence: TGTGCCAGCAGTTTACTAGCAGGATACGAGCAGTACTTC. The chain is built from TRBV27 and TRBJ2-7; possible D gene TRBD2, 5 bases. The length of the CDR3 is 13 residues. The germline V and J ends were trimmed by 2 bases and 4 bases, with 9 bases remaining between them. Germline V gene data show CDR1 as MNHEY and CDR2 as SMNVEV (reference sequence).

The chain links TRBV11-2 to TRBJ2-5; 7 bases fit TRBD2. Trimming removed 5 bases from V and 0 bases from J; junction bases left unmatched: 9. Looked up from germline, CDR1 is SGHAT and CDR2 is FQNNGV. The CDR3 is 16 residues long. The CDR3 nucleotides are TGTGCCAGCAGCCCTCAGACTAGCCTGTACCAAGAGACCCAGTACTTC. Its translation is CASSPQTSLYQETQYF.

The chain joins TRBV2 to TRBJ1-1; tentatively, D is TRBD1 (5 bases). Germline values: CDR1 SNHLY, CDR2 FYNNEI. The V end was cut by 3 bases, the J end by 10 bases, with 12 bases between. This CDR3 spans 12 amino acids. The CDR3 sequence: CASSETDFLAFF. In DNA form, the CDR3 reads TGTGCCAGCAGTGAGACAGACTTTTTAGCTTTCTTT.

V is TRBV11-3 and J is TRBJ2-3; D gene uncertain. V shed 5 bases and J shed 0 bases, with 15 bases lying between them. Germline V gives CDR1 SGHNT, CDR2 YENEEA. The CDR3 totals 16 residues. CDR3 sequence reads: CASSLRYTSSTDTQYF. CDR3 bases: TGTGCCAGCAGCCTCCGATATACTTCTAGCACAGATACGCAGTATTTT.

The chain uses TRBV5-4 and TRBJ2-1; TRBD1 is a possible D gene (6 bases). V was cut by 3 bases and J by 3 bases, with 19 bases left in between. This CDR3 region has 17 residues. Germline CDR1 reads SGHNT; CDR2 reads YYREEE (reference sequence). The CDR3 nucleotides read TGTGCCAGCAGCTCCGCACCCGGGACACTTGGCTACAATGAGCAGTTCTTC. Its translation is CASSSAPGTLGYNEQFF.

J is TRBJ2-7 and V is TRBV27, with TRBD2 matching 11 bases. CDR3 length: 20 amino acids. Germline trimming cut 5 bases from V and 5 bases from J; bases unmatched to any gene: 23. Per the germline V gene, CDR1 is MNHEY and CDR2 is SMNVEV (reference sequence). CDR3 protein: CASSPRDRAASGGSRDEQYF. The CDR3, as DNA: TGTGCCAGCAGTCCCCGGGACAGGGCGGCTAGCGGGGGGAGCAGGGACGAGCAGTACTTC.

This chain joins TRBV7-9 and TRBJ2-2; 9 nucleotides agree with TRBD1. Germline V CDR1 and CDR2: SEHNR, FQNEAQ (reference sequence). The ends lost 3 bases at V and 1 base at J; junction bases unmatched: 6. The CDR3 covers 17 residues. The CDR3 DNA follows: TGTGCCAGCAGCTTTCCTGGGACAGGGAAGAACACCGGGGAGCTGTTTTTT. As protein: CASSFPGTGKNTGELFF.

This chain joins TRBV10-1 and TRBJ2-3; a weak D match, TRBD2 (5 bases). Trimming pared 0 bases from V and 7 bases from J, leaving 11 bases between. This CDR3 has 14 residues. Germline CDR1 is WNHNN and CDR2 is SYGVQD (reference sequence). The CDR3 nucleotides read TGCGCCAGCAGTGAGTCCCGACTACAATATACGCAGTATTTT. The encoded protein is CASSESRLQYTQYF.

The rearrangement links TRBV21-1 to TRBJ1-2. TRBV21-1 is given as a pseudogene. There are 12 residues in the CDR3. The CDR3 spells CARVTGWKGYTF. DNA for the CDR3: TGTGCCAGAGTAACGGGGTGGAAGGGCTACACCTTC.

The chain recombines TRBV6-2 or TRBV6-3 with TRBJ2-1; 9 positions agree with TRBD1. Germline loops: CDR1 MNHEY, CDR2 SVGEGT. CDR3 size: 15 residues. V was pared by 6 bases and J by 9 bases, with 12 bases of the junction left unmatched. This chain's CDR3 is CASSLRADRGGEQFF. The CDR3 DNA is TGTGCCAGCAGCCTTCGGGCGGACAGGGGCGGTGAGCAGTTCTTC.

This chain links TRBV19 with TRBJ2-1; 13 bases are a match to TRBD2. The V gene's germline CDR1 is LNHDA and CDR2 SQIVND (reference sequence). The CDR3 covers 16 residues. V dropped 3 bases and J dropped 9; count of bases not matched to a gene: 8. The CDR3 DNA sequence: TGTGCCAGTAGTATCGTACTAGCGGGAGGGGGTCTTGAGCAGTTCTTC. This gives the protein CASSIVLAGGGLEQFF.

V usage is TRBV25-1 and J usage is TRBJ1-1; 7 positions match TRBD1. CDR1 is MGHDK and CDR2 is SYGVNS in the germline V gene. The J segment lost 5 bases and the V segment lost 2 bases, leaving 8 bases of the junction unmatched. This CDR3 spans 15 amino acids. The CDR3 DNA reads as TGTGCCAGCAGTGAAAGGACAGGATGGGGGACTGAAGCTTTCTTT. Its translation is CASSERTGWGTEAFF.